This T cell receptor (beta chain) is from a study of T cell responses to AZD1222 COVID-19 vaccine. Here immunoSEQ multiplex PCR was the method, and the copy in TCRdb shows in-frame clones only, minus some. The data show 70,000 to 80,000 clones, with roughly 89% seen just once and 2.5% held by the top ten. Germline loops: CDR1 ENHRY, CDR2 SYGVKD. V was trimmed by 2 bases and J by 6 bases, leaving 19 bases between them. This CDR3 comprises 17 residues. The sequence came from an adult in good health. The material sequenced was peripheral blood, taken on day 0 of AZD1222 vaccination. The chain uses TRBV10-3 and TRBJ2-2; the D gene is possibly TRBD2 (5 bases). CDR3: CAISELGSQRLSGELFF. The CDR3 DNA is TGTGCCATCAGTGAGCTTGGGAGTCAGAGGCTATCCGGGGAGCTGTTTTTT.